The T cell receptor beta chain under discussion was sequenced for a study of CD8+ T cells in alopecia areata. The study's findings and limits: Patients displayed less clarity in TCR sharing than mice, a finding possibly related to HLA.

Comment on this clone: What it binds is unknown.

cDNA prepared by RNA extraction and subsequent reverse transcription served as the template for sequencing. This table comes from immunoSEQ multiplex PCR, and its TCRdb copy is limited to in-frame clones, with some not included. Among approximately 300,000 clones, roughly 60% were seen once, and the ten largest hold less than 2%. CDR1 is GTSNPN, CDR2 SVGIG, per germline (reference sequence). V lost 2 bases, J lost 7 bases, and 7 bases stayed unmatched. CDR3 length: 15 residues. The treatment was: oral pan-JAK inhibitor, 5-10 mg twice daily. Patients with alopecia areata provided lesional scalp punch biopsies as well as peripheral blood.

The sequenced sample was CD4+ T cells sorted from blood, obtained at week 24, from a patient treated with tofacitinib. The TCR sequence derives from a human donor with alopecia areata. The V and J genes are TRBV30 and TRBJ1-4, with 10 positions matching TRBD1. DNA of the CDR3: TGTGCCTGGAGTCGTAAAGGGGACAGGGGTGAAAAACTGTTTTTT. This translates into CAWSRKGDRGEKLFF.